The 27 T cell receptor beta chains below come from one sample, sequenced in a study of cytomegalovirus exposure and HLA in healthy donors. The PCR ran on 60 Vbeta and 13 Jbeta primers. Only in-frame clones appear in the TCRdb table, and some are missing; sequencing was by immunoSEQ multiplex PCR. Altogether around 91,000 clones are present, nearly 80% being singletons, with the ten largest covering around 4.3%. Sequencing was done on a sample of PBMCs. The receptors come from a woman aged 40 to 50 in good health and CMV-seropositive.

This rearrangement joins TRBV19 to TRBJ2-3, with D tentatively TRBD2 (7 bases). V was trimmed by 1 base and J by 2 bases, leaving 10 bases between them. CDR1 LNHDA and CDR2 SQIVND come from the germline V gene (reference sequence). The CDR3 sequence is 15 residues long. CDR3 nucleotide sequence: TGTGCCAGTAGTATAGGCGGGGGCCCCACAGATACGCAGTATTTT. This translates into CASSIGGGPTDTQYF.

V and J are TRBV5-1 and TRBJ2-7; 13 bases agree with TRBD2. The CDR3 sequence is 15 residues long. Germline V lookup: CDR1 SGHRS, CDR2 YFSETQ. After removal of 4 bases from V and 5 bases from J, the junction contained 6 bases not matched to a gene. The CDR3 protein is CASSPGLAGAHEQYF. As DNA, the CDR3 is TGCGCCAGCAGCCCAGGACTAGCGGGAGCCCACGAGCAGTACTTC.

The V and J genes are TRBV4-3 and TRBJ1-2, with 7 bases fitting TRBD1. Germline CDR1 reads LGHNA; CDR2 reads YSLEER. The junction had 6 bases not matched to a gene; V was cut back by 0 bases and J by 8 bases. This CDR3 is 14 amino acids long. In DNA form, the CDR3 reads TGCGCCAGCAGCCAAGATACGGGACAGTACGGCTACACCTTC. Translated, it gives CASSQDTGQYGYTF.

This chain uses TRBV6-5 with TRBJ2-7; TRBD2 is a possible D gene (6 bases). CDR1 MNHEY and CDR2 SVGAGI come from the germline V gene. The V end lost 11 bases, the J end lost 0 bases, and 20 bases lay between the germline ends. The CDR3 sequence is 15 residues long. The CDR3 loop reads CAAGSGGQPSYEQYF. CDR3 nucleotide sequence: TGTGCCGCGGGGAGTGGCGGCCAACCCTCCTACGAGCAGTACTTC.

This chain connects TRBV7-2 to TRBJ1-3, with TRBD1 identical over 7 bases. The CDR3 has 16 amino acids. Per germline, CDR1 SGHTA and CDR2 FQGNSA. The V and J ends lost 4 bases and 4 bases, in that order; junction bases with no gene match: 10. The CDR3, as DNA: TGTGCCAGCAGCTCCATAACACAGGGGTCCGGAAACACCATATATTTT. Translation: CASSSITQGSGNTIYF. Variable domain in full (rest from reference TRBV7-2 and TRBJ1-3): GAGVSQSPSNKVTEKGKDVELRCDPISGHTALYWYRQSLGQGLEFLIYFQGNSAPDKSGLPSDRFSAERTGGSVSTLTIQRTQQEDSAVYLCASSSITQGSGNTIYFGEGSWLTVV.

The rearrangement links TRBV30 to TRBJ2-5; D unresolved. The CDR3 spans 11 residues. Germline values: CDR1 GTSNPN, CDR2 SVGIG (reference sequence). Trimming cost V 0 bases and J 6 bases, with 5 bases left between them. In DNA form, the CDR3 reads TGTGCCTGGAGTGTACTTCAGACCCAGTACTTC. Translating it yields CAWSVLQTQYF.

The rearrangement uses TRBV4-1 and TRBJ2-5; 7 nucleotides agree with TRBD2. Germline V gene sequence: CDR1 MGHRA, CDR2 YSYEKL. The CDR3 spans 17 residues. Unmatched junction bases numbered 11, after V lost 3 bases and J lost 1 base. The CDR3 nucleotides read TGCGCCAGCAGCCACCCCGGGGGGTCCCGGTCCCAAGAGACCCAGTACTTC. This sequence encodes CASSHPGGSRSQETQYF.

This chain's CDR3 is CASSEALDTTGELFF. CDR3 sequence (DNA): TGTGCCAGCAGTGAAGCCCTTGACACGACCGGGGAGCTGTTTTTT. This sequence joins TRBV6-1 and TRBJ2-2; no clear D. Germline V gene lookup returns CDR1 MNHNS and CDR2 SASEGT. This CDR3 is 15 amino acids long. The ends were cut back, 0 bases at V and 5 bases at J, with 10 bases in the middle.

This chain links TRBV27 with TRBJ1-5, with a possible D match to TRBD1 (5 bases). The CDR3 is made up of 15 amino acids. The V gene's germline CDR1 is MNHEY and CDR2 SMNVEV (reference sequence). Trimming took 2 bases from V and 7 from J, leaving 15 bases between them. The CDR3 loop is CASSLRVGVGQPQHF. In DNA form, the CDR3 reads TGTGCCAGCAGTTTAAGGGTAGGGGTAGGACAGCCCCAGCATTTT.

For the CDR3, the DNA is TGTGCCAGCAGCTTACATATAGCGGGAGAGGGTTACAATGAGCAGTTCTTC. Protein: CASSLHIAGEGYNEQFF. V is TRBV11-3 and J is TRBJ2-1; 9 bases fit TRBD2. There are 17 residues in the CDR3. After removal of 2 bases from V and 4 bases from J, the junction contained 9 bases not matched to a gene. Per germline, CDR1 SGHNT and CDR2 YENEEA.

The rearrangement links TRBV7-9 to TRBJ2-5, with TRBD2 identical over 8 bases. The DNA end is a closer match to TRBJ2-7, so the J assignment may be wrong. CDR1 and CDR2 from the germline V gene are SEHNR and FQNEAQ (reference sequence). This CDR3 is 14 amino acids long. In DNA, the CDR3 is TGTGCCAGCTCTTGGGCTAGCGGGTACTACGAGCAGTACTTC. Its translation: CASSWASGYYEQYF.

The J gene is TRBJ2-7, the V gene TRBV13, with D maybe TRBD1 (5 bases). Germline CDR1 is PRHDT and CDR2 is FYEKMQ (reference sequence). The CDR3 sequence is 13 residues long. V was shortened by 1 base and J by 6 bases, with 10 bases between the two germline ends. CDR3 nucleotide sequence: TGTGCCAGCAGCTTAGACAGGTTTGGCGAGCAGTACTTC. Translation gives CASSLDRFGEQYF.

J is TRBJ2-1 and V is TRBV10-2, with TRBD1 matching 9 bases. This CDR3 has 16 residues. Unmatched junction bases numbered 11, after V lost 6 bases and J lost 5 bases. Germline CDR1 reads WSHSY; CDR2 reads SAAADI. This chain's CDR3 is CASSFPGGTGHNEQFF. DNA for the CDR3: TGCGCCAGCAGCTTCCCCGGAGGGACAGGGCACAATGAGCAGTTCTTC.

CDR3 region: CASKIPTVNGYTF. The CDR3 DNA sequence: TGTGCCAGCAAAATACCGACAGTTAATGGCTACACCTTC. This chain connects TRBV28 to TRBJ1-2; D possibly corresponds to TRBD1 (5 bases). The CDR3 length is 13 residues. Germline values: CDR1 MDHEN, CDR2 SYDVKM. V was shortened by 7 bases and J by 6 bases, with 15 bases between the two germline ends.

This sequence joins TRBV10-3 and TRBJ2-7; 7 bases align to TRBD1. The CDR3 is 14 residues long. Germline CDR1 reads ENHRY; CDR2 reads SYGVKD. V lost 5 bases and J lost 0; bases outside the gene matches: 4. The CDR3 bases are TGTGCCATCAGTTCCGGGACAGACTCCTACGAGCAGTACTTC. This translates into CAISSGTDSYEQYF.

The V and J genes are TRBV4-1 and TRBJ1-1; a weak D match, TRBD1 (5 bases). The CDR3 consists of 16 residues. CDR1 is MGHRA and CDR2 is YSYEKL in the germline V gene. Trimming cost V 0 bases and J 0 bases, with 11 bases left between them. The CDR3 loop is CASSQDHNRLNTEAFF. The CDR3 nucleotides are TGCGCCAGCAGCCAAGATCATAACAGGCTGAACACTGAAGCTTTCTTT.

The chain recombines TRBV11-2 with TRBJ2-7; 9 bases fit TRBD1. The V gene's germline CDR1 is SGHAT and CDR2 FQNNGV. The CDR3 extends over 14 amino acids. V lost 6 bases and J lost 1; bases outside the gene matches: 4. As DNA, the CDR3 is TGTGCCAGCAGTGGGGACAGGGTATCCTACGAGCAGTACTTC. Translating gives CASSGDRVSYEQYF.

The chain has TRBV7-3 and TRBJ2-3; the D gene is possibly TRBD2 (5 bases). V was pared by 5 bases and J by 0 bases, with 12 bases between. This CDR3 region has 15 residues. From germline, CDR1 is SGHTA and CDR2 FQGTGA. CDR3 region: CASSAAAGSTDTQYF. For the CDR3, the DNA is TGTGCCAGCAGCGCCGCGGCGGGTAGCACAGATACGCAGTATTTT.

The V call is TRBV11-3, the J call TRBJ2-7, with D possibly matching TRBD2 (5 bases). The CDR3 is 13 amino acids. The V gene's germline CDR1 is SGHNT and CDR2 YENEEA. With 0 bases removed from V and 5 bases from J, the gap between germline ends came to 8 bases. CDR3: CASSLEGVNEQYF. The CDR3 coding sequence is TGTGCCAGCAGCTTAGAGGGAGTCAACGAGCAGTACTTC.

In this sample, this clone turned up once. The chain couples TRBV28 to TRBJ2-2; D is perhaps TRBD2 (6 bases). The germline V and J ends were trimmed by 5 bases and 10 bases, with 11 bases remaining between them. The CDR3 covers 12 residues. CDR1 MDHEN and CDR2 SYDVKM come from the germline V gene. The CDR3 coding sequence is TGTGCCAGCAGTACCATAGCGGTGGAGCTGTTTTTT. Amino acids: CASSTIAVELFF.

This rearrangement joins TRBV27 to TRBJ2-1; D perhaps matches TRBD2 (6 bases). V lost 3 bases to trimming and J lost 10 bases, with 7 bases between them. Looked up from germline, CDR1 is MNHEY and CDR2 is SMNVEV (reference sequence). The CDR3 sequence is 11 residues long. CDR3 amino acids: CASSLAGEQFF. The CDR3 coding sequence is TGTGCCAGCAGTTTGGCGGGAGAGCAGTTCTTC.

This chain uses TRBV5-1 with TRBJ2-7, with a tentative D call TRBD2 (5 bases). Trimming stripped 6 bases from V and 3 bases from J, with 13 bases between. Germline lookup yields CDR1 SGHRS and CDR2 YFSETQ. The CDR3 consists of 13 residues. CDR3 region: CASNRPGYYEQYF. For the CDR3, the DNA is TGCGCCAGCAATCGACCGGGATACTACGAGCAGTACTTC.

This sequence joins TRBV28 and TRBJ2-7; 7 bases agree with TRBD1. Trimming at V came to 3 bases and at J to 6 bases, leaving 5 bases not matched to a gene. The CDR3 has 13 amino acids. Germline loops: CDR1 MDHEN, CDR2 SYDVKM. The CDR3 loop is CASSFLGQFEQYF. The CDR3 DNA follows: TGTGCCAGCAGTTTTTTGGGACAGTTCGAGCAGTACTTC.

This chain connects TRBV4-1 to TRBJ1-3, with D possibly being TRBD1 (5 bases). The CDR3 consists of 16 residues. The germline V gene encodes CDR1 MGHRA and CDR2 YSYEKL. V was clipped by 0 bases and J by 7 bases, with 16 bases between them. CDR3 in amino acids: CASSQDPGEVSNTIYF. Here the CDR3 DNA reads TGCGCCAGCAGCCAAGATCCGGGGGAGGTCTCGAACACCATATATTTT.

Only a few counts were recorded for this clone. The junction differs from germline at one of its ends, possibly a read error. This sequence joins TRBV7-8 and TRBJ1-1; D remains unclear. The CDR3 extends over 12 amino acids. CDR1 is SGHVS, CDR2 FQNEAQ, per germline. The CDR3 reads CASSLETTDLEF. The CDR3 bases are TGTGCCAGCAGCTTAGAAACCACCGATCTGGAGTTT.

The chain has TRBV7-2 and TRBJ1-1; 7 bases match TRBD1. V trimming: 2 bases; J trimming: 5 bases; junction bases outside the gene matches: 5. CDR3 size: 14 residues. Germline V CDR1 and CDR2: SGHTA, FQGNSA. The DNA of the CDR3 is TGTGCCAGCAGCTTATCGAGGGGGCGTACTGAAGCTTTCTTT. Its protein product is CASSLSRGRTEAFF.

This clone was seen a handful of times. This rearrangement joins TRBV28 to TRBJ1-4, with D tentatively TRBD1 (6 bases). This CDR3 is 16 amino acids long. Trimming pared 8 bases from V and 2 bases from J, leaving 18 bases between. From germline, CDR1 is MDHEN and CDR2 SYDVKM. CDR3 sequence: CASAELGGGTNEKLFF. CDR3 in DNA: TGTGCCAGCGCAGAGCTGGGAGGGGGGACTAATGAAAAACTGTTTTTT. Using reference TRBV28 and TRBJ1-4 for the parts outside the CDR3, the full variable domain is DVKVTQSSRYLVKRTGEKVFLECVQDMDHENMFWYRQDPGLGLRLIYFSYDVKMKEKGDIPEGYSVSREKKERFSLILESASTNQTSMYLCASAELGGGTNEKLFFGSGTQLSVL.